This T cell receptor (beta chain) came from a study of OX40 agonist ivuxolimab in advanced cancers. Concerning this clone itself: Its antigen remains unidentified. One junction end does not reproduce the germline sequence, and a read error may be involved.

Using immunoSEQ multiplex PCR, the repertoire was profiled, and TCRdb retains in-frame clones only, with some absent. Here the sample spans approximately 67,000 clones, more than 70% being singletons. Germline assignment: CDR1 SGHNT and CDR2 YYREEE (reference sequence). This CDR3 is 15 amino acids long. General study results and limits: The average count of expanded clones was higher among CD8+ T cells than among CD4+.

The clonotype was recovered from an adult with an advanced solid tumor such as melanoma, head and neck, liver or kidney cancer. Specimen: CD4+ or CD8+ T cells sorted from blood, collected in a trial of the OX40 agonist ivuxolimab. This chain uses TRBV5-4 with TRBJ1-5; the D is unclear. The CDR3 DNA is TGCGCCAGCAGCCAAGATCTCGAAGGCAATCAGCCCCAGCATTTT. This translates into CASSQDLEGNQPQHF.